The source of this T cell receptor beta chain is a study of blood T cell repertoires in COVID-19. Study context: Material from acute and convalescent COVID-19 was sourced from the United States, Italy and Spain. T cells, B-cell-depleted T cells, or PBMCs supplied cDNA or gDNA.

This clone was seen more than once but under ten times. Original handling: Amplifying reference gene primers gave estimates of nucleated cell counts. Clones were read by immunoSEQ multiplex PCR, and TCRdb kept only the in-frame ones, dropping some. Clone size and V and J calls were adopted from that table, with D and trimming inferred from the DNA. This sample has about 240,000 clones, with approximately 87% found just once. The source material was peripheral blood. This sequence was found in a man in his 60s with acute or convalescent COVID-19.

CDR3 protein: CASSQDRGGGNTIYF. CDR3 nucleotide sequence: TGCGCCAGCAGCCAAGATCGGGGGGGCGGAAACACCATATATTTT. The J gene is TRBJ1-3, the V gene TRBV4-1, with TRBD1 as a possible D gene (6 bases). V gave up 0 bases and J gave up 4 bases, with 10 bases separating them. Germline V gene sequence: CDR1 MGHRA, CDR2 YSYEKL. The CDR3 is made up of 15 amino acids.